These 6 T cell receptor beta chains came from one sample sequenced in a study of blood T cell repertoires in COVID-19. The method was immunoSEQ multiplex PCR; TCRdb's version includes in-frame clones alone and lacks a portion of them. The top ten clones hold about 11% of a sample with about 120,000 clones, approximately 80% of them seen once. The sample consisted of peripheral blood. These receptors came from a man in his fifties or sixties with acute or convalescent COVID-19.

The CDR3: CASTSRGGGSDTQYF. CDR3 DNA: TGTGCCAGCACCTCAAGGGGGGGCGGGAGCGATACGCAGTATTTT. The chain uses TRBV3-1 (or the pseudogene TRBV3-2) and TRBJ2-3; TRBD2 is a possible D gene (7 bases). CDR1 LGHDT and CDR2 YNNKEL come from the germline V gene (reference sequence). The CDR3 has 15 amino acids. V lost 7 bases to trimming and J lost 6 bases, with 20 bases between them.

The chain couples TRBV19 to TRBJ2-5; TRBD1 matches 9 bases. Germline lookup yields CDR1 LNHDA and CDR2 SQIVND (reference sequence). The CDR3 contains 14 residues. V dropped 6 bases and J dropped 4; count of bases not matched to a gene: 6. The CDR3 region has the DNA TGTGCCAGTAGCCCCCTGACAGGGGGAGAGACCCAGTACTTC. Amino acids: CASSPLTGGETQYF.

The chain carries TRBV6-5 and TRBJ1-2; D may be TRBD1 (5 bases). Germline CDR1 and CDR2: MNHEY and SVGAGI. This CDR3 has 12 residues. The V end was cut by 8 bases, the J end by 0 bases, with 7 bases between. DNA of the CDR3: TGTGCCAGCGGGGGGGCTAACTATGGCTACACCTTC. Residues: CASGGANYGYTF.

V gene TRBV5-6 combines with J gene TRBJ2-3; the D gene is possibly TRBD2 (5 bases). V was trimmed by 1 base and J by 4 bases, leaving 16 bases between them. The germline V gene has CDR1 SGHDT and CDR2 YYEEEE. CDR3 length: 16 amino acids. The CDR3 sequence: CASSLLGEGVPDTQYF. In DNA form, the CDR3 reads TGTGCCAGCAGCTTGTTGGGAGAAGGTGTTCCAGATACGCAGTATTTT.

J is TRBJ1-2 and V is TRBV19; TRBD1 aligns across 10 bases. V lost 4 bases, J lost 5 bases, and 1 base stayed unmatched. The CDR3 is made up of 13 amino acids. Germline CDR1 LNHDA, CDR2 SQIVND (reference sequence). The CDR3, as DNA: TGTGCCAGTAGTAAGGACAGGGGGTATGGCTACACCTTC. Its protein product is CASSKDRGYGYTF. The full variable domain, completed using reference TRBV19 and TRBJ1-2, is DGGITQSPKYLFRKEGQNVTLSCEQNLNHDAMYWYRQDPGQGLRLIYYSQIVNDFQKGDIAEGYSVSREKKESFPLTVTSAQKNPTAFYLCASSKDRGYGYTFGSGTRLTVV.

The chain recombines TRBV10-3 with TRBJ1-5, with 7 bases aligning to TRBD1. CDR3 length: 15 amino acids. Germline assignment: CDR1 ENHRY and CDR2 SYGVKD. The junction had 11 bases not matched to a gene; V was cut back by 10 bases and J by 2 bases. CDR3 sequence reads: CATAERGLGNQPQHF. The CDR3 nucleotides are TGTGCCACCGCAGAGAGGGGGCTGGGCAATCAGCCCCAGCATTTT.